This TCR beta chain was retrieved from a study of blood T cells in healthy people across ages. Points from the study as a whole: There were more naive CD4+ cells and higher diversity in long-lived donors than in aged donors.

Using a J-beta primer mix together with a sample-barcoded 5' primer, a second PCR was run for roughly 6 to 12 cycles. TCRdb itself ran the 5' RACE reads through MiXCR, one entry per CDR3 protein. The table lists more than 650,000 distinct CDR3 sequences, roughly 25% of them singletons, with 3% in the top ten. Extraction of total RNA produced a minimum of 6 micrograms from each sample. This clonotype occurred a few times. Its target is not known. CDR3 size: 17 residues. V lost 5 bases and J 0 bases, leaving 20 bases between the germline ends. Germline CDR1 and CDR2: DFQATT and SNEGSKA (reference sequence). The same data also contributed to another study, on T cells of mothers and their children. As that study records: In cDNA synthesis, all of the extracted RNA was used at roughly 1.5 ug per 15 ul. Not a single persistent microchimeric T cell clone was detected.

This sequence originates from a boy younger than 18 in good health. The sequenced material came from blood. The V call is TRBV20-1, the J call TRBJ2-1, with a possible D match to TRBD1 (6 bases). CDR3 residues: CSARDMRESSSYNEQFF. CDR3 coding DNA: TGCAGTGCTCGGGACATGCGCGAATCCAGCTCCTACAATGAGCAGTTCTTC.